This T cell receptor beta chain was captured by sequencing in a study of CXCR3-negative and CXCR3-positive naive CD8 T cells. Findings and limits, study-wide: Sequencing showed both naive subsets with comparably high diversity, and memory CD8+ cells much lower. Naive cells, whether CXCR3-negative or CXCR3-positive, had similar TRBV-TRBJ usage, while memory cells differed.

Sorts performed in triplicate captured 300,000 to 350,000 cells each from every CD8+ T cell subset. CD45RO-CCR7+CD27+CD95- was the phenotype of naive CD8+ T cells. On this clonotype itself: Its antigen is undetermined.

The libraries of TRB cDNA were constructed through 5' RACE using UMI labels. TCRdb reworked the 5' RACE reads into one entry per CDR3 protein, no DNA. In all, the sample yields around 45,000 distinct CDR3 sequences. Germline CDR1 and CDR2: SQVTM and ANQGSEA. The CDR3 spans 12 residues. The sequencing sample was made of naive CXCR3- CD8+ T cells from blood. The subset denotes: CD45RO-CCR7+CD27+CD95- naive CD8+ T cells lacking CXCR3 (TNR3-). The TCR was taken from a human donor in good health. Some clones in this sample may be carry-over from other donors' samples. This rearrangement joins TRBV29-1 to TRBJ2-7; the D gene TCRdb calls, TRBD1, cannot be checked with no DNA. This CDR3 is CSVEPGTNEQYF.